This section outlines one T cell receptor beta chain sequence together with its context. The antigen is not known. V was cut by 3 bases and J by 1 base, with 9 bases left in between. The CDR3 has 14 amino acids. The germline CDR1 and CDR2 sequences are SGHNT and YENEEA. Profiled with immunoSEQ multiplex PCR; TCRdb holds only in-frame clones, not every one. The sample gives tens of thousands of clones, roughly 88% of which show up once; less than 3.5% is in the top ten. The sample is drawn from a study of OX40 agonist ivuxolimab in advanced cancers. Study in general: Allowance was made for prior anti-PD-1, anti-PD-L1 or anti-CTLA-4 therapy, and about 37% had some. Three patients got partial responses; one had hepatocellular carcinoma and two had cutaneous melanoma. Findings and limits, study-wide: Certain nonresponders likewise exhibited a low normalized T-cell clonal expansion.

This chain connects TRBV11-3 to TRBJ2-5; no reliable D call. This TCR derives from an adult with an advanced solid tumor such as melanoma, head and neck, liver or kidney cancer. The sample was CD4+ or CD8+ T cells sorted from blood, taken in a trial of the OX40 agonist ivuxolimab. CDR3 amino acids: CASSLLASQETQYF. CDR3 DNA: TGTGCCAGCAGCTTGTTGGCGAGCCAAGAGACCCAGTACTTC.